This entry lists 25 T cell receptor beta chains sequenced from one sample in a study of OX40 agonist ivuxolimab in advanced cancers. The assay was immunoSEQ multiplex PCR, and TCRdb's table has in-frame clones only and misses some. The table lists roughly 61,000 clones, about 83% of them singletons. The specimen was CD4+ or CD8+ T cells sorted from blood, collected in a trial of the OX40 agonist ivuxolimab. The source of these receptors is an adult with an advanced solid tumor such as melanoma, head and neck, liver or kidney cancer.

This clone has a handful of counts. The chain employs TRBV2 and TRBJ1-5, with 11 positions matching TRBD1. Germline lookup yields CDR1 SNHLY and CDR2 FYNNEI. V was clipped by 4 bases and J by 6 bases; unmatched bases: 2. The CDR3 has 14 residues. The CDR3 reads CASSGDRGSQPQHF. Written as DNA, the CDR3 is TGTGCCAGCAGTGGGGACAGGGGGTCTCAGCCCCAGCATTTT. Full variable domain (missing parts from reference TRBV2 and TRBJ1-5): EPEVTQTPSHQVTQMGQEVILRCVPISNHLYFYWYRQILGQKVEFLVSFYNNEISEKSEIFDDQFSVERPDGSNFTLKIRSTKLEDSAMYFCASSGDRGSQPQHFGDGTRLSIL.

This chain links TRBV5-1 with TRBJ2-7, with 7 nucleotides matching TRBD1. The germline gives CDR1 SGHRS, CDR2 YFSETQ. The CDR3 consists of 14 residues. V gave up 3 bases and J gave up 7 bases; unmatched junction bases: 10. This CDR3 is CASSSSTGLREQYF. CDR3 DNA: TGCGCCAGCAGCTCCTCGACAGGGTTAAGAGAGCAGTACTTC.

CDR3 in amino acids: CASSLGQPNEKLFF. The CDR3 DNA follows: TGTGCCAGCAGCTTAGGGCAGCCGAATGAAAAACTGTTTTTT. The J gene is TRBJ1-4, the V gene TRBV7-2; D is uncertain. Germline CDR1 reads SGHTA; CDR2 reads FQGNSA. V lost 1 base and J 5 bases, leaving 8 bases between the germline ends. This CDR3 has 14 amino acids.

This chain joins TRBV5-6 and TRBJ2-3; the match to TRBD1 covers 7 bases. This CDR3 has 14 residues. With V trimmed by 4 bases and J by 1 base, 3 bases remained unmatched. CDR1 is SGHDT and CDR2 is YYEEEE in the germline V gene. CDR3 sequence: CASSAGQGTDTQYF. The CDR3 DNA follows: TGTGCCAGCAGCGCAGGACAGGGCACAGATACGCAGTATTTT.

The chain links TRBV19 to TRBJ2-7; 7 bases fit TRBD2. Germline CDR1 is LNHDA and CDR2 is SQIVND (reference sequence). Trimming removed 5 bases from V and 4 bases from J; junction bases left unmatched: 17. This CDR3 has 17 amino acids. The CDR3 nucleotides are TGTGCCAGTAGTCTCCAGGGTCGCGGGACTACCCCATACGAGCAGTACTTC. It encodes CASSLQGRGTTPYEQYF.

V and J are TRBV28 and TRBJ1-1, with TRBD1 as a possible D gene (6 bases). Germline-derived CDR1 and CDR2 are MDHEN and SYDVKM. Trimming took off 6 bases at V and 5 bases at J, with 19 bases between the two ends. This CDR3 comprises 15 residues. For the CDR3, the DNA is TGTGCCAGCAGCACAATACAGGGTTTTGGGACTGAAGCTTTCTTT. It is translated as CASSTIQGFGTEAFF.

J is TRBJ2-7 and V is TRBV18; perhaps TRBD1 as D (5 bases). This CDR3 comprises 14 residues. The V and J ends lost 5 bases and 1 base respectively, with 12 bases between them. Germline V gene sequence: CDR1 KGHSH, CDR2 LQKENI. The CDR3 sequence is CASSDGQGSYEQYF. Written as DNA, the CDR3 is TGTGCCAGCTCAGATGGACAAGGTTCCTACGAGCAGTACTTC. Based on the CDR3 plus reference TRBV18 and TRBJ2-7, the full variable domain is NAGVMQNPRHLVRRRGQEARLRCSPMKGHSHVYWYRQLPEEGLKFMVYLQKENIIDESGMPKERFSAEFPKEGPSILRIQQVVRGDSAAYFCASSDGQGSYEQYFGPGTRLTVT.

This sequence joins TRBV2 and TRBJ2-3; D uncertain. Germline assignment: CDR1 SNHLY and CDR2 FYNNEI. Deletions cut 6 bases from V and 7 bases from J, with 17 bases between. The CDR3 extends over 14 amino acids. In nucleotides, the CDR3 is TGTGCCAGCAGGGTCGAAGGCCGAGCCTATACGCAGTATTTT. It encodes CASRVEGRAYTQYF. The full variable domain, in which reference TRBV2 and TRBJ2-3 provide the parts outside the CDR3, is EPEVTQTPSHQVTQMGQEVILRCVPISNHLYFYWYRQILGQKVEFLVSFYNNEISEKSEIFDDQFSVERPDGSNFTLKIRSTKLEDSAMYFCASRVEGRAYTQYFGPGTRLTVL.

The V call is TRBV5-1, the J call TRBJ2-3; D remains ambiguous. Germline loops: CDR1 SGHRS, CDR2 YFSETQ. The CDR3 spans 15 residues. V was cut by 4 bases and J by 0 bases, with 12 bases left in between. The CDR3 sequence is CASSRAPTSTDTQYF. CDR3 bases: TGCGCCAGCAGCCGAGCGCCAACCAGCACAGATACGCAGTATTTT.

The rearrangement uses TRBV7-9 and TRBJ2-7; D uncertain. Germline CDR1 SEHNR, CDR2 FQNEAQ (reference sequence). V gave up 5 bases and J gave up 2 bases, with 7 bases separating them. There are 12 residues in the CDR3. CDR3 sequence: CASSRGAYEQYF. The CDR3 DNA reads TGTGCCAGCAGCCGTGGGGCCTACGAGCAGTACTTC. Drawing the rest from reference TRBV7-9 and TRBJ2-7, the complete variable domain is DTGVSQNPRHKITKRGQNVTFRCDPISEHNRLYWYRQTLGQGPEFLTYFQNEAQLEKSRLLSDRFSAERPKGSFSTLEIQRTEQGDSAMYLCASSRGAYEQYFGPGTRLTVT.

The gene calls are TRBV14 and TRBJ2-7; no clear D gene. The CDR3 has 14 amino acids. The V gene lost 1 base and the J gene lost 0 bases, with 7 bases spanning the gap. From germline, CDR1 is SGHDN and CDR2 FVKESK. The CDR3 protein is CASSQAAHSYEQYF. CDR3 DNA sequence: TGTGCCAGCAGCCAAGCGGCCCACTCCTACGAGCAGTACTTC.

The V call is TRBV11-1, the J call TRBJ1-3; 9 positions match TRBD1. CDR1 is SGHAT, CDR2 FQDESV, per germline (reference sequence). The CDR3 loop spans 15 amino acids. V lost 5 bases and J lost 0; bases outside the gene matches: 2. This CDR3 reads CASSPQGASGNTIYF. The CDR3 DNA follows: TGTGCCAGCAGCCCACAGGGGGCCTCTGGAAACACCATATATTTT.

This chain uses TRBV10-2 with TRBJ2-7; 9 bases match TRBD1. V dropped 7 bases and J dropped 5; count of bases not matched to a gene: 3. The CDR3 spans 12 residues. The germline gives CDR1 WSHSY, CDR2 SAAADI. As DNA, the CDR3 is TGCGCCAGCACGGACAGGGGCCACGAGCAGTACTTC. Amino acids: CASTDRGHEQYF.

This sequence joins TRBV6-5 and TRBJ2-5; D unclear. The length of the CDR3 is 13 residues. Germline assignment: CDR1 MNHEY and CDR2 SVGAGI. V was trimmed by 6 bases and J by 2 bases, leaving 10 bases between them. Here the CDR3 reads CASSLSLQETQYF. The DNA of the CDR3 is TGTGCCAGCAGCTTATCCCTTCAAGAGACCCAGTACTTC.

The chain joins TRBV5-6 to TRBJ2-3; TRBD2 agrees at 9 bases. The junction had 4 bases not matched to a gene; V was cut back by 4 bases and J by 1 base. The CDR3 covers 15 residues. In germline, CDR1 is SGHDT, CDR2 YYEEEE. Written as DNA, the CDR3 is TGTGCCAGCAGCACCAAGCGGGGGGGCACAGATACGCAGTATTTT. It codes for CASSTKRGGTDTQYF. Full variable domain (remainder filled in from reference TRBV5-6 and TRBJ2-3): DAGVTQSPTHLIKTRGQQVTLRCSPKSGHDTVSWYQQALGQGPQFIFQYYEEEERQRGNFPDRFSGHQFPNYSSELNVNALLLGDSALYLCASSTKRGGTDTQYFGPGTRLTVL.

The chain has TRBV2 and TRBJ2-7; TRBD2 agrees at 8 bases. V shed 4 bases and J 3 bases; nucleotides not matched to a gene: 2. Per germline, CDR1 SNHLY and CDR2 FYNNEI. This CDR3 has 13 amino acids. This CDR3 is CASSAGLDYEQYF. The CDR3 DNA is TGTGCCAGCAGTGCGGGACTAGACTACGAGCAGTACTTC.

The chain has TRBV7-2 and TRBJ1-5; 8 bases line up with TRBD1. CDR1 is SGHTA and CDR2 is FQGNSA in the germline V gene. The trim removed 5 bases at V and 1 base at J, leaving 7 bases unmatched. This CDR3 region has 16 residues. The CDR3 region is CASSVGQGASNQPQHF. The CDR3 nucleotides read TGTGCCAGCAGCGTAGGGCAGGGGGCGAGCAATCAGCCCCAGCATTTT.

In its sample, this clone is medium-sized. The V gene is TRBV30, the J gene TRBJ1-4, with D possibly TRBD1 on 5 matching bases. CDR1 is GTSNPN and CDR2 is SVGIG in the germline V gene (reference sequence). The CDR3 contains 12 residues. Trimming cost V 4 bases and J 8 bases, with 11 bases left between them. Here the CDR3 reads CAWTPSGEKLFF. The CDR3, as DNA: TGTGCCTGGACCCCGTCAGGGGAAAAACTGTTTTTT.

The rearrangement joins TRBV10-3 to TRBJ1-1, with D perhaps TRBD1 (5 bases). V was shortened by 3 bases and J by 1 base, with 15 bases between the two germline ends. The CDR3 loop spans 16 amino acids. Germline V lookup: CDR1 ENHRY, CDR2 SYGVKD. CDR3 in amino acids: CAISERPSGSNTEAFF. The CDR3 DNA reads TGTGCCATCAGTGAACGCCCCTCAGGGTCGAACACTGAAGCTTTCTTT.

The chain uses TRBV14 and TRBJ2-7; no clear D gene. V was shortened by 4 bases and J by 1 base, with 5 bases between the two germline ends. This CDR3 is built from 12 residues. Germline V gene sequence: CDR1 SGHDN, CDR2 FVKESK. DNA for the CDR3: TGTGCCAGCAGCCGGAGTTCCTACGAGCAGTACTTC. It yields the protein CASSRSSYEQYF.

The rearrangement uses TRBV2 and TRBJ2-7; D gene uncertain. The CDR3 sequence is 14 residues long. V gave up 6 bases and J gave up 1 base, with 13 bases separating them. The germline V gene has CDR1 SNHLY and CDR2 FYNNEI. The CDR3 is CASRTPATSYEQYF. DNA of the CDR3: TGTGCCAGCAGGACCCCGGCCACATCCTACGAGCAGTACTTC.

The genes are TRBV9 and TRBJ2-5, with 10 nucleotides matching TRBD2. Germline V gene lookup returns CDR1 SGDLS and CDR2 YYNGEE. J was trimmed by 4 bases and V by 6 bases; bases with no gene match: 9. The CDR3 contains 15 residues. CDR3 DNA sequence: TGTGCCAGCAATGAGGCTAGCGGGAGTGGAGAGACCCAGTACTTC. It codes for CASNEASGSGETQYF.

The gene calls are TRBV10-3 and TRBJ1-2; D might be TRBD1 (5 bases). The CDR3 consists of 16 residues. The germline V and J ends were trimmed by 2 bases and 0 bases, with 13 bases remaining between them. Germline V gene data show CDR1 as ENHRY and CDR2 as SYGVKD. This chain's CDR3 is CAISERGTAANYGYTF. Here the CDR3 DNA reads TGTGCCATCAGTGAGAGAGGGACGGCTGCTAACTATGGCTACACCTTC.

In the case of this clone: This specimen includes other DNA sequences encoding the same CDR3. The gene calls are TRBV7-9 and TRBJ1-1, with D unclear. Germline values: CDR1 SEHNR, CDR2 FQNEAQ (reference sequence). The V and J ends lost 2 bases and 4 bases respectively, with 5 bases between them. The CDR3 extends over 12 amino acids. The CDR3 here is CASSLSSTEAFF. In nucleotides, the CDR3 is TGTGCCAGCAGCTTATCGAGCACTGAAGCTTTCTTT.

J is TRBJ2-7 and V is TRBV11-3; 10 bases match TRBD1. Looked up from germline, CDR1 is SGHNT and CDR2 is YENEEA. The V and J ends lost 4 bases and 5 bases, in that order; junction bases with no gene match: 8. The CDR3 is 15 amino acids. Here the CDR3 reads CASSSASGTGDEQYF. The CDR3 DNA reads TGTGCCAGCAGCTCAGCTTCCGGGACAGGGGACGAGCAGTACTTC. The complete variable domain, with remaining parts taken from reference TRBV11-3 and TRBJ2-7, reads EAGVVQSPRYKIIEKKQPVAFWCNPISGHNTLYWYLQNLGQGPELLIRYENEEAVDDSQLPKDRFSAERLKGVDSTLKIQPAELGDSAVYLCASSSASGTGDEQYFGPGTRLTVT.